Detailed here is one T cell receptor beta chain. The antigen is unknown. TCRdb reprocessed the 5' RACE reads, with one entry per CDR3 protein and no DNA. The sample data list about 380,000 distinct CDR3 sequences. These data are taken from a study of T cells expressing NK-cell markers. Study findings and constraints: Roughly six of the donors carried dominant NKG2C+ clonotypes that took up 1.0-7.0% of their CD8+ T cells.

The CDR3 has 12 residues. The germline CDR1 and CDR2 sequences are DFQATT and SNEGSKA (reference sequence). The gene calls are TRBV20-1 and TRBJ2-1; the D gene TCRdb calls, TRBD1, cannot be checked with no DNA. This TCR was sampled from a man aged 18-70 years in good health. Sample: blood T cells: a sorted CD56 or NKG2C T cell subset, CD4+ or CD8+ T cells, or bulk PBMC T cells (not recorded which). This CDR3 is CSAPTGGDEQFF.